This T cell receptor (beta chain) was found in a study of shared clonotypes between healthy human individuals. Study findings and constraints: Generation of non-shared clonotypes was less probable than generation of clonotypes shared by all four donors.

The germline gives CDR1 MDHEN, CDR2 SYDVKM. This CDR3 contains 15 residues. V was clipped by 1 base and J by 7 bases, with 16 bases between them. Naive CD8 cells, CD45RO-negative and positively selected for CCR7, excluded terminally differentiated effector memory CD45RA+ cells. Remarks on this clone: Its antigen remains unidentified.

Researchers ran the assay at a deep level. Produced via immunoSEQ multiplex PCR; TCRdb's table is partial and in-frame only. The sample comprises 2 million to 2.5 million clones, roughly 91% of which are singletons, and roughly 1.7% rests with the top ten. This chain joins TRBV28 and TRBJ1-2; maybe TRBD1 (5 bases). The TCR sequence derives from a man aged 18 to 30 in good health. Some clones in this sample may be carry-over from other donors' samples. The sample comprised naive CD8+ T cells from PBMCs. In nucleotides, the CDR3 is TGTGCCAGCAGTTTATTGATGGGGGGATCGGGTGGCTACACCTTC. Translation: CASSLLMGGSGGYTF.